A selection of T cell receptor beta chains follows, all from one sample in a study of blood T cell repertoires in COVID-19. Clones were read by immunoSEQ multiplex PCR, and TCRdb kept only the in-frame ones, dropping some. The profile covers under 300,000 clones, with about 88% appearing a single time and approximately 4% taken by the ten largest. Input material: peripheral blood. These receptors were taken from a man younger than 35 with active or convalescent COVID-19. Both conserved end residues are part of each CDR3. The D gene is left open where the match is weak. A row's size may be missing; if present it is once, few, many or a size class.

TGTGCCAGCAGCGTGACTAGTTCCCGCTACGAGCAGTACTTC	CASSVTSSRYEQYF	NA	NA	TRBV7-2	TRBJ2-7
TGTGCCAGCGACCTTGGACTAGCGGACACAGATACGCAGTATTTT	CASDLGLADTDTQYF	NA	TRBD2	TRBV2	TRBJ2-3
TGTGCCAGCAGCGTAGACCCAGCGGGCACCTACAATGAGCAGTTCTTC	CASSVDPAGTYNEQFF	once	NA	TRBV9	TRBJ2-1
TGTGCCAGCAGCTTGGGTGGGACAGGGGTCTACGAGCAGTACTTC	CASSLGGTGVYEQYF	NA	TRBD1	TRBV5-5	TRBJ2-7
TGCGCCAGCAGCTTGTGGGGCGGCCTCAATCCTCAGAACGAGCAGTACTTC	CASSLWGGLNPQNEQYF	NA	NA	TRBV5-1	TRBJ2-7
TGCGCCAGCAGCCCTAATCAACAGGGGGATGGTCCCACTGAAGCTTTCTTT	CASSPNQQGDGPTEAFF	NA	TRBD1	TRBV5-1	TRBJ1-1
TGTGCCAGCGGGACAGTCTCCTATAATTCACCCCTCCACTTT	CASGTVSYNSPLHF	NA	TRBD1	TRBV27	TRBJ1-6
TGTGCCAGCAGTCCCCCACAGGGTATGGATTCACCCCTCCACTTT	CASSPPQGMDSPLHF	NA	NA	TRBV28	TRBJ1-6
TGCGCCAGCAGCTTGGGAGGCTCACTAGCGGGAGGGGGGAATGAGCAGTTCTTC	CASSLGGSLAGGGNEQFF	NA	TRBD2	TRBV5-1	TRBJ2-1
TGTGCCAGCAGCTTAGGGCTCAACAATGAGCAGTTCTTC	CASSLGLNNEQFF	NA	NA	TRBV11-2	TRBJ2-1
TGTGCCAGTAGTACCGGGGTAGCGGGGAACTCTGGGGCCAACGTCCTGACTTTC	CASSTGVAGNSGANVLTF	few	TRBD2	TRBV19	TRBJ2-6
TGTGCCAGCAGCCCGGGGGGACGCCAGCCCCAGCATTTT	CASSPGGRQPQHF	NA	NA	TRBV7-8	TRBJ1-5
TGTGCCAGCAGTTACTCGATGACAGTAGGCTACGAGCAGTACTTC	CASSYSMTVGYEQYF	NA	NA	TRBV6-2/TRBV6-3	TRBJ2-7
TGTGCCAGCAGGGAAGGGGGGGACGGCTATGGCTACACCTTC	CASREGGDGYGYTF	NA	NA	TRBV6-6	TRBJ1-2
TGTGCCAGCGGGCCGGGACAGGTCCATCGAAGCACTGAAGCTTTCTTT	CASGPGQVHRSTEAFF	NA	TRBD1	TRBV7-9	TRBJ1-1
TGTGCCAGCAACGGGGGGGGTAACTACGAGCAGTACTTC	CASNGGGNYEQYF	NA	TRBD2	TRBV5-6	TRBJ2-7
TGTGCTAGTTTGCAAGGGGATTCAGGGACCCAGTACTTC	CASLQGDSGTQYF	once	NA	TRBV12-5	TRBJ2-5
TGTGCCAGCAGCCAAGACCTACTAGATCTCGAGCAGTACTTC	CASSQDLLDLEQYF	NA	NA	TRBV3-1/TRBV3-2	TRBJ2-7
TGTGCCAGCAGCTGGACAGTTGGAGCCGGGGAGCTGTTTTTT	CASSWTVGAGELFF	NA	NA	TRBV7-2	TRBJ2-2
TGTGCCAGCAGAATGACAGGGAGGTATTCACCCCTCCACTTT	CASRMTGRYSPLHF	few	TRBD1	TRBV6-5	TRBJ1-6
TGTGCCAGTAATGGACTCTCCTACAATGAGCAGTTCTTC	CASNGLSYNEQFF	NA	NA	TRBV19	TRBJ2-1
TGTGCCAGTAGTAGCGGGACAGGGGGGGGTCAGCCCCAGCATTTT	CASSSGTGGGQPQHF	NA	TRBD1	TRBV19	TRBJ1-5
TGTGCCAGTAGTCTAGGAGGAACCTTCTCTGGAAACACCATATATTTT	CASSLGGTFSGNTIYF	NA	NA	TRBV19	TRBJ1-3
TGTGCCAGCAGAACAGGTACCGGTGGGCCCCAGCATTTT	CASRTGTGGPQHF	NA	NA	TRBV12-3/TRBV12-4	TRBJ1-5
TGTGCCAGCAGCTTTAGAGATACGCAGTATTTT	CASSFRDTQYF	NA	NA	TRBV7-8	TRBJ2-3
TGTGCCAGCAGTTTACTTCAGGGGAGTCGTGGCTACACCTTC	CASSLLQGSRGYTF	many	NA	TRBV27	TRBJ1-2
TGTGCCAGCAGCTTGGGGACAGAAGAGACCCAGTACTTC	CASSLGTEETQYF	NA	NA	TRBV5-4	TRBJ2-5
TGTGCCAGCAGTTGGGTGGGGGCGGAAATGGACGAGCAGTACTTC	CASSWVGAEMDEQYF	once	NA	TRBV2	TRBJ2-7
TGTGCCAGCAGTAGACTTGGGACCCAGTACTTC	CASSRLGTQYF	NA	NA	TRBV12-3/TRBV12-4	TRBJ2-5
TGTGCCAGCGAGGACAGATCTTGGGGTTACAATGAGCAGTTCTTC	CASEDRSWGYNEQFF	few	NA	TRBV19	TRBJ2-1
TGTGCCAGCAGCATACAGGGTCTCGAAAAACTGTTTTTT	CASSIQGLEKLFF	once	NA	TRBV5-6	TRBJ1-4
TGTGCCACCGCGGAGCAAGAGACCCAGTACTTC	CATAEQETQYF	NA	NA	TRBV7-2	TRBJ2-5
TGTGCCAGCAGCGCCCTCGACTCGCAGTATGGTAATGAGCAGTTCTTC	CASSALDSQYGNEQFF	NA	NA	TRBV9	TRBJ2-1
TGTGCCAGCAGCGTAGGAACAGGGATGGGCACAGATACGCAGTATTTT	CASSVGTGMGTDTQYF	NA	NA	TRBV9	TRBJ2-3
TGTGCTAGTGGTTCCGGGGTCAGGTCATACAATGAGCAGTTCTTC	CASGSGVRSYNEQFF	NA	NA	TRBV12-5	TRBJ2-1
TGTGCCAGCAGCTTAGGTTACTCCCGGGTAGAAGAGACCCAGTACTTC	CASSLGYSRVEETQYF	NA	NA	TRBV11-2	TRBJ2-5
TGCGCCAGCAGCAGCAGGGAGAACACTGAAGCTTTCTTT	CASSSRENTEAFF	NA	NA	TRBV5-1	TRBJ1-1
TGCGCCAGCAGCGGCTACAGGGCCCCCGAGCAGTTCTTC	CASSGYRAPEQFF	NA	NA	TRBV5-1	TRBJ2-1
TGTGCCAGCAGCAAAAAAGTTGGAATCCGCCCCACAGGCCCCAAAAACATTCAGTACTTC	CASSKKVGIRPTGPKNIQYF	NA	NA	TRBV21-1	TRBJ2-4
TGCAGCGCGTCGACAGTGAACACTGAAGCTTTCTTT	CSASTVNTEAFF	NA	NA	TRBV29-1	TRBJ1-1
TGTGCCAGCAGCCGTAGCGGGAACCCCAATGAGCAGTTCTTC	CASSRSGNPNEQFF	NA	TRBD2	TRBV3-1/TRBV3-2	TRBJ2-1
TGTGCTAGTGGACAGGACGGAAATCAGCCCCAGCATTTT	CASGQDGNQPQHF	NA	NA	TRBV12-5	TRBJ1-5
TGTGCCAGCAGTTCGAATGGAGGATATGGCTACACCTTC	CASSSNGGYGYTF	NA	NA	TRBV12-3/TRBV12-4	TRBJ1-2
TGTGCCAGCAGCCAAGAACTAATCCTAGCCTACAATGAGCAGTTCTTC	CASSQELILAYNEQFF	NA	NA	TRBV4-2	TRBJ2-1
TGTGCCAGCAGCAAAAGGGGAAGGATAGCTTTCTTT	CASSKRGRIAFF	NA	NA	TRBV21-1	TRBJ1-1
TGTGCCAGCAGCGGAGGAGTGACCTCCGCGCAGTACTTC	CASSGGVTSAQYF	NA	NA	TRBV9	TRBJ2-7
TGTGCCAGCAGCTCGACAGGGGGCGGCCGTCAGCCCCAGCATTTT	CASSSTGGGRQPQHF	NA	TRBD1	TRBV5-5	TRBJ1-5
TGTGCCAGCAGTTCAGGCGGCAGGGTGGGGGAAAAACTGTTTTTT	CASSSGGRVGEKLFF	once	NA	TRBV28	TRBJ1-4
TGTGCCAGCAGTGGGAGCGGGAGGGCCTCCGGGGAGCTGTTTTTT	CASSGSGRASGELFF	NA	TRBD2	TRBV11-2	TRBJ2-2
TGTGCCAGCAGTTACCGGCCGGGACAGGGATCTAGGGAGCAGTACTTC	CASSYRPGQGSREQYF	NA	TRBD1	TRBV6-5	TRBJ2-7
TGTGCCAGCAGCTACGGACAGGGCACGGGAAATGAGCAGTTCTTC	CASSYGQGTGNEQFF	few	TRBD1	TRBV2	TRBJ2-1
TGTGCCAGCAGCCTGCGACTAGCGGGAGGCCTCCTGTTCTTC	CASSLRLAGGLLFF	NA	TRBD2	TRBV11-2	TRBJ2-1
TGTGCCAGCAGCGAGAGCTTGGGACTTAACACCGGGGAGCTGTTTTTT	CASSESLGLNTGELFF	NA	NA	TRBV9	TRBJ2-2
TGTGCAAGTCGCTCCTGTGGGGGTGGGACAGGGGGCTTGAACGAGCAGTACTTC	CASRSCGGGTGGLNEQYF	once	NA	TRBV12-2	TRBJ2-7
TGCGCCAGCAGCTTGAAGGGGCAGGGTTCTCTAGGCCCCTTC	CASSLKGQGSLGPF	few	NA	TRBV5-1	TRBJ1-2
TGTGCCACCAGTGATTTGCACAGGAAAGGGGAAGAGACCCAGTACTTC	CATSDLHRKGEETQYF	NA	NA	TRBV24-1	TRBJ2-5
TGTGCCAGTTTGGGGGGTCATGGAAACACCATATATTTT	CASLGGHGNTIYF	NA	NA	TRBV28	TRBJ1-3
TGTGCCAGCAGACCGGGACAGCCCAGCTCTGGGGCCAACGTCCTGACTTTC	CASRPGQPSSGANVLTF	few	TRBD1	TRBV5-4	TRBJ2-6
TGTGCCACCAGTGACAGCGGGACTAGCGGGGGGACGGACAATGAGCAGTTCTTC	CATSDSGTSGGTDNEQFF	NA	TRBD2	TRBV24-1	TRBJ2-1
TGCAGCGCCGAAGGGGGGGTATCCCCATTGGACACTGAAGCTTTCTTT	CSAEGGVSPLDTEAFF	NA	NA	TRBV29-1	TRBJ1-1